One sample yielded the 26 T cell receptor beta chains listed below, sequenced in a study of blood T cell repertoires in COVID-19 (TCRdb year 2020). Receptors were amplified or captured by the immunoSEQ multiplex PCR assay. The clones in this table, taken by TCRdb from immuneACCESS, are in-frame only. Not every clone is retained; where verified, under half of the shortfall comes from an unresolved V gene, and the cause of the rest is unknown. The table for this sample lists some 210,000 clones; approximately 86% of them were counted only once. In total, the top ten clones hold 10% of the sample. The sequenced sample was PBMCs or T cells enriched from blood (not recorded which). These receptors came from a man aged 18 to 29 with acute COVID-19.

The chain has TRBV12-5 and TRBJ2-3; maybe TRBD2 (6 bases). The germline CDR1 and CDR2 sequences are LGHNT and FRNRAP. Between the trimmed V and J ends, which lost 1 base and 2 bases, there was a span of 13 bases. CDR3 length equals 16 residues. This CDR3 is CASGLDVGGPTDTQYF. The DNA of the CDR3 is TGTGCTAGTGGTTTGGATGTGGGAGGCCCCACAGATACGCAGTATTTT.

This clone was seen once. The chain recombines TRBV6-1 with TRBJ1-2; TRBD1 aligns across 7 bases. The CDR3 runs to 14 residues. The germline V gene has CDR1 MNHNS and CDR2 SASEGT. The junction had 8 bases not matched to a gene; V was cut back by 2 bases and J by 8 bases. The chain's CDR3 is CASSEWTGLRGYTF. The CDR3 DNA reads TGTGCCAGCAGTGAATGGACAGGCCTTCGAGGCTACACCTTC.

This chain joins TRBV6-6 and TRBJ2-7, with TRBD1 as a possible D gene (5 bases). The CDR3 spans 15 residues. V dropped 0 bases and J dropped 2 bases, with 11 bases sitting between them. The germline V gene has CDR1 MNHNY and CDR2 SVGAGI (reference sequence). DNA of the CDR3: TGTGCCAGCAGTTACTCGATAGCAGGGACCTACGAGCAGTACTTC. Its protein is CASSYSIAGTYEQYF.

V usage is TRBV11-2 and J usage is TRBJ1-1, with 7 bases identical to TRBD1. V lost 5 bases and J lost 1; bases outside the gene matches: 7. CDR3 length: 15 residues. Germline CDR1 SGHAT, CDR2 FQNNGV. The DNA for the CDR3 is TGTGCCAGCAGCCAAAGGGACAGTGGGAACACTGAAGCTTTCTTT. Protein: CASSQRDSGNTEAFF.

V usage is TRBV7-2 and J usage is TRBJ2-2; a weak D match, TRBD2 (5 bases). The germline gives CDR1 SGHTA, CDR2 FQGNSA. V was trimmed by 1 base and J by 0 bases, leaving 9 bases between them. This CDR3 is 16 amino acids long. The CDR3 DNA follows: TGTGCCAGCAGCTTAGGCGCGACTACGAACACCGGGGAGCTGTTTTTT. Amino acid sequence: CASSLGATTNTGELFF.

The chain joins TRBV11-3 to TRBJ2-3; tentatively, D is TRBD2 (6 bases). Per the germline V gene, CDR1 is SGHNT and CDR2 is YENEEA. Trimming stripped 5 bases from V and 1 base from J, with 16 bases between. The CDR3 has 16 amino acids. The CDR3 loop reads CASSPSGRDGTDTQYF. CDR3 nucleotide sequence: TGTGCCAGCAGCCCCTCGGGGCGGGACGGCACAGATACGCAGTATTTT.

V is TRBV9 and J is TRBJ1-3; no clear D. In germline, CDR1 is SGDLS, CDR2 YYNGEE. CDR3 size: 16 residues. Trimming left V 0 bases short and J 0 bases short, with 10 bases between. Written as DNA, the CDR3 is TGTGCCAGCAGCGTAGGAGGAGGGAGCTCTGGAAACACCATATATTTT. Translated, it gives CASSVGGGSSGNTIYF.

This clone was observed a few times. V and J are TRBV19 and TRBJ1-1; D is perhaps TRBD1 (5 bases). Germline values: CDR1 LNHDA, CDR2 SQIVND (reference sequence). The CDR3 has 16 residues. V dropped 7 bases and J dropped 0 bases, with 18 bases sitting between them. CDR3 nucleotides: TGTGCCAGTACCTCACCCGGAACAGGTATGAACACTGAAGCTTTCTTT. It yields the protein CASTSPGTGMNTEAFF. Full variable domain (rest looked up from reference TRBV19 and TRBJ1-1): DGGITQSPKYLFRKEGQNVTLSCEQNLNHDAMYWYRQDPGQGLRLIYYSQIVNDFQKGDIAEGYSVSREKKESFPLTVTSAQKNPTAFYLCASTSPGTGMNTEAFFGQGTRLTVV.

This chain links TRBV6-5 with TRBJ2-2, with a weak D call TRBD1 (6 bases). Germline V gene data show CDR1 as MNHEY and CDR2 as SVGAGI. V dropped 10 bases and J dropped 2 bases, with 14 bases sitting between them. The CDR3 sequence is 14 residues long. This chain's CDR3 is CATPPDRNTGELFF. The DNA of the CDR3 is TGTGCCACCCCGCCGGACAGAAACACCGGGGAGCTGTTTTTT.

The chain recombines TRBV28 with TRBJ2-3; 12 bases line up with TRBD2. This CDR3 has 19 residues. The V and J ends lost 2 bases and 0 bases, in that order; junction bases with no gene match: 9. The germline CDR1 and CDR2 sequences are MDHEN and SYDVKM. The CDR3 reads CASSLPTSGRRWSTDTQYF. For the CDR3, the DNA is TGTGCCAGCAGTTTACCCACTAGCGGGAGGAGGTGGAGCACAGATACGCAGTATTTT.

This rearrangement joins TRBV11-2 to TRBJ2-5; 8 bases fit TRBD2. The CDR3 contains 16 residues. Germline CDR1 reads SGHAT; CDR2 reads FQNNGV. V lost 2 bases and J lost 3; bases outside the gene matches: 8. The DNA of the CDR3 is TGTGCCAGCAGCTTATTGAGCGGGAGTCTTGAAGAGACCCAGTACTTC. Encoded protein: CASSLLSGSLEETQYF.

The V gene is TRBV11-3, the J gene TRBJ2-7, with D possibly matching TRBD2 (5 bases). The CDR3 spans 12 residues. Per germline, CDR1 SGHNT and CDR2 YENEEA. V lost 4 bases, J lost 5 bases, and 9 bases lay in between. For the CDR3, the DNA is TGTGCCAGCAGCTCCGCCGGGGACGAGCAGTACTTC. Translation: CASSSAGDEQYF.

The V call is TRBV11-2, the J call TRBJ2-7; 12 nucleotides align to TRBD2. Per the germline V gene, CDR1 is SGHAT and CDR2 is FQNNGV. V lost 6 bases and J lost 2; bases outside the gene matches: 2. CDR3 length: 14 amino acids. CDR3 DNA sequence: TGTGCCAGCAGAAGACTAGCGGGGGCCTACGAGCAGTACTTC. Its translation: CASRRLAGAYEQYF. The whole variable domain, remainder taken from reference TRBV11-2 and TRBJ2-7, is EAGVAQSPRYKIIEKRQSVAFWCNPISGHATLYWYQQILGQGPKLLIQFQNNGVVDDSQLPKDRFSAERLKGVDSTLKIQPAKLEDSAVYLCASRRLAGAYEQYFGPGTRLTVT.

The chain carries TRBV2 and TRBJ1-1; D remains ambiguous. From germline, CDR1 is SNHLY and CDR2 FYNNEI. The CDR3 totals 13 residues. Trimming removed 9 bases at V and 4 bases at J, with 15 bases between. The CDR3 loop reads CASKGGSSTEAFF. The CDR3 nucleotides are TGTGCCAGTAAGGGAGGATCGAGCACTGAAGCTTTCTTT.

The V and J genes are TRBV4-2 and TRBJ2-5; TRBD2 matches at 8 bases. Trimming took 0 bases from V and 2 from J; bases not matched to a gene: 5. The V gene's germline CDR1 is LGHNA and CDR2 YNFKEQ. The CDR3 consists of 16 residues. CDR3 amino acids: CASSQDYTSGQETQYF. DNA for the CDR3: TGTGCCAGCAGCCAAGATTATACTAGCGGACAAGAGACCCAGTACTTC.

V usage is TRBV7-9 and J usage is TRBJ1-4; 7 bases are a match to TRBD1. The CDR3 runs to 14 residues. The junction had 5 bases not matched to a gene; V was cut back by 5 bases and J by 5 bases. Germline-derived CDR1 and CDR2 are SEHNR and FQNEAQ (reference sequence). The CDR3 region is CASSPGTANEKLFF. The CDR3 nucleotides read TGTGCCAGCAGCCCCGGGACAGCAAATGAAAAACTGTTTTTT.

The chain carries TRBV28 and TRBJ1-5; 7 bases match TRBD1. Per germline, CDR1 MDHEN and CDR2 SYDVKM. V dropped 6 bases and J dropped 6; count of bases not matched to a gene: 11. The CDR3 runs 15 residues. Written as DNA, the CDR3 is TGTGCCAGCAGCTCGGGACAGCAAAGGACTCAGCCCCAGCATTTT. Its protein product is CASSSGQQRTQPQHF.

Here the CDR3 reads CAWSPSVVGNTIYF. The CDR3 region has the DNA TGTGCCTGGAGCCCGTCGGTGGTCGGAAACACCATATATTTT. This chain connects TRBV30 to TRBJ1-3; no definite D call. Trimming cost V 3 bases and J 4 bases, with 13 bases left between them. CDR1 and CDR2 (germline): GTSNPN, SVGIG (reference sequence). The CDR3 contains 14 residues.

This clone appeared a few times. V usage is TRBV28 and J usage is TRBJ1-5; no firm D call. Trimming cost V 2 bases and J 3 bases, with 8 bases left between them. The CDR3 extends over 14 amino acids. CDR1 MDHEN and CDR2 SYDVKM come from the germline V gene. CDR3 residues: CASSLVSTNQPQHF. The CDR3 region has the DNA TGTGCCAGCAGTTTAGTCAGTACCAATCAGCCCCAGCATTTT.

The rearrangement uses TRBV27 and TRBJ1-1, with 7 bases identical to TRBD1. Germline V gene data show CDR1 as MNHEY and CDR2 as SMNVEV (reference sequence). The CDR3 totals 16 residues. J lost 5 bases, V lost 2 bases, and 11 bases had no gene match. This chain's CDR3 is CASSLGVTGLRTEAFF. The CDR3 nucleotides are TGTGCCAGCAGTTTAGGGGTGACAGGGTTGAGGACTGAAGCTTTCTTT.

The chain has TRBV28 and TRBJ2-7; 10 bases fit TRBD2. Trimming cost V 4 bases and J 0 bases; bases outside gene matches: 3. The CDR3 runs to 15 residues. Germline lookup yields CDR1 MDHEN and CDR2 SYDVKM. The CDR3 spells CASSSSSGSSYEQYF. CDR3 nucleotides: TGTGCCAGCAGTTCCTCTAGCGGGAGCTCCTACGAGCAGTACTTC.

V usage is TRBV28 and J usage is TRBJ2-7; 9 bases fit TRBD1. Unmatched junction bases numbered 6, after V lost 6 bases and J lost 0 bases. CDR3 length equals 15 residues. Germline V gives CDR1 MDHEN, CDR2 SYDVKM. CDR3 DNA sequence: TGTGCCAGCAGGGGGGGACAGGGCTACTCCTACGAGCAGTACTTC. Translating it yields CASRGGQGYSYEQYF. Full variable domain (remainder filled in from reference TRBV28 and TRBJ2-7): DVKVTQSSRYLVKRTGEKVFLECVQDMDHENMFWYRQDPGLGLRLIYFSYDVKMKEKGDIPEGYSVSREKKERFSLILESASTNQTSMYLCASRGGQGYSYEQYFGPGTRLTVT.

This clone was counted once. The rearrangement links TRBV5-1 to TRBJ2-1; 11 bases are shared with TRBD2. The CDR3 loop spans 17 amino acids. The V gene's germline CDR1 is SGHRS and CDR2 YFSETQ. Trimming took 4 bases from V and 0 from J; bases not matched to a gene: 6. CDR3 in DNA: TGCGCCAGCAGCGCGGGACTAGCGGCCGCCTCCTACAATGAGCAGTTCTTC. This translates into CASSAGLAAASYNEQFF.

The chain is built from TRBV7-2 and TRBJ2-7; 8 bases map to TRBD2. This CDR3 spans 14 amino acids. The V and J ends lost 7 bases and 2 bases, in that order; junction bases with no gene match: 7. Germline CDR1 and CDR2: SGHTA and FQGNSA. The CDR3 nucleotides read TGTGCCAGCACCTACGCGGGGGGTACCTACGAGCAGTACTTC. Protein product: CASTYAGGTYEQYF.

The chain recombines TRBV7-9 with TRBJ2-1; 8 nucleotides agree with TRBD1. Germline-derived CDR1 and CDR2 are SEHNR and FQNEAQ (reference sequence). Trimming took 5 bases from V and 9 from J; bases not matched to a gene: 15. The CDR3 runs 16 residues. In DNA form, the CDR3 reads TGTGCCAGCAGCCCTGGAAGGGCAGGGGGCTTAGCTGAGCAGTTCTTC. It codes for CASSPGRAGGLAEQFF.

V is TRBV2 and J is TRBJ2-3, with D unclear. Looked up from germline, CDR1 is SNHLY and CDR2 is FYNNEI. The CDR3 is made up of 14 amino acids. V was pared by 4 bases and J by 0 bases, with 8 bases between. This CDR3 is CASSASLSTDTQYF. The CDR3, as DNA: TGTGCCAGCAGTGCAAGCTTAAGCACAGATACGCAGTATTTT.